This is a list of T cell receptor beta chains from one sample in a study of neurological immune-mediated disorders. TCRdb reprocessed the 5' RACE reads via MiXCR and lists one record per CDR3 protein. The sample has some 54,000 distinct CDR3 sequences; around 10% are singletons. Sample: PBMCs. These receptors were obtained from a male donor with HTLV-1-associated myelopathy (HAM/TSP). Each CDR3 is given without its conserved first and last residue. The order of the fields is V gene, clone size, J gene, CDR3 protein. Not all rows give a size; the values are once, few, many and, for expanded clones, a class.

V gene: TRBV19
clone size: many
J gene: TRBJ1-5
CDR3 protein: ASSILGTGGNQPQH

V gene: TRBV18
clone size: many
J gene: TRBJ1-1
CDR3 protein: ASSSLQTIRDTEAF

V gene: TRBV10-3
clone size: NA
J gene: TRBJ2-1
CDR3 protein: AISEGQGEWNEQF

V gene: TRBV7-3
clone size: many
J gene: TRBJ2-1
CDR3 protein: ASSHGLAGGNEQF

V gene: TRBV10-3
clone size: many
J gene: TRBJ2-1
CDR3 protein: ATDKGGRSYNEQF

V gene: TRBV11-2
clone size: NA
J gene: TRBJ2-2
CDR3 protein: ASNNVRNTGELF

V gene: TRBV7-7
clone size: NA
J gene: TRBJ2-1
CDR3 protein: ASSLGTSSSNEQF

V gene: TRBV20-1
clone size: many
J gene: TRBJ1-1
CDR3 protein: SAKQSEAF

V gene: TRBV7-9
clone size: many
J gene: TRBJ2-1
CDR3 protein: ASRVNRGNEQF

V gene: TRBV10-3
clone size: many
J gene: TRBJ2-7
CDR3 protein: AISEGLAGSYEQY

V gene: TRBV19
clone size: many
J gene: TRBJ2-2
CDR3 protein: ASKAGAANTGELF

V gene: TRBV6-2/TRBV6-3
clone size: many
J gene: TRBJ2-7
CDR3 protein: ASSSPGSSREQY

V gene: TRBV29-1
clone size: many
J gene: TRBJ1-6
CDR3 protein: SVRTGGGFGSPLH

V gene: TRBV7-2
clone size: NA
J gene: TRBJ2-5
CDR3 protein: ASSFSGQETQY

V gene: TRBV5-1
clone size: NA
J gene: TRBJ2-3
CDR3 protein: ASSEQGISTDTQY

V gene: TRBV20-1
clone size: few
J gene: TRBJ2-2
CDR3 protein: SASGRGANTGELF

V gene: TRBV5-1
clone size: many
J gene: TRBJ2-1
CDR3 protein: ASSLGVAQGNEQF

V gene: TRBV18
clone size: many
J gene: TRBJ2-4
CDR3 protein: ASSPEAAKNIQY

V gene: TRBV7-8
clone size: many
J gene: TRBJ1-6
CDR3 protein: ASSPLENPYNSPLH

V gene: TRBV4-3
clone size: many
J gene: TRBJ1-3
CDR3 protein: ASSQDMGSGNTIY

V gene: TRBV5-6
clone size: many
J gene: TRBJ2-3
CDR3 protein: ASSSNPGNTQY

V gene: TRBV6-6
clone size: many
J gene: TRBJ1-2
CDR3 protein: VSSYGVGQGDYGYT

V gene: TRBV9
clone size: many
J gene: TRBJ2-7
CDR3 protein: ASSLGTSSSYEQY

V gene: TRBV30
clone size: few
J gene: TRBJ2-1
CDR3 protein: AWNRGSGAYNEQF

V gene: TRBV6-6
clone size: NA
J gene: TRBJ2-3
CDR3 protein: ASSYSVSGTDTQY

V gene: TRBV5-6
clone size: many
J gene: TRBJ1-2
CDR3 protein: ASSFTGRVDGYT

V gene: TRBV6-5
clone size: many
J gene: TRBJ1-3
CDR3 protein: ASSYSSSGPLGNTIY

V gene: TRBV25-1
clone size: many
J gene: TRBJ1-2
CDR3 protein: ASRGTGYHGYT

V gene: TRBV24-1
clone size: many
J gene: TRBJ1-5
CDR3 protein: ATSDSGDRYNQPQH

V gene: TRBV12-3/TRBV12-4
clone size: NA
J gene: TRBJ1-2
CDR3 protein: ASSLEGTANYGYT

V gene: TRBV7-2
clone size: many
J gene: TRBJ1-5
CDR3 protein: ASSLRDRAWPQH

V gene: TRBV20-1
clone size: many
J gene: TRBJ2-7
CDR3 protein: SATGQRTYEQY

V gene: TRBV29-1
clone size: many
J gene: TRBJ2-4
CDR3 protein: SVGGDLAKNIQY

V gene: TRBV6-2/TRBV6-3
clone size: many
J gene: TRBJ1-4
CDR3 protein: ASSRQPRSEKLF

V gene: TRBV5-8
clone size: many
J gene: TRBJ1-2
CDR3 protein: ASSFGQAPNYGYT

V gene: TRBV5-1
clone size: many
J gene: TRBJ2-3
CDR3 protein: ASSPGFRSTDTQY

V gene: TRBV7-8
clone size: many
J gene: TRBJ2-2
CDR3 protein: ASSWPRLTSENTGELF

V gene: TRBV5-4
clone size: many
J gene: TRBJ1-1
CDR3 protein: ASSLGSGSTEAF

V gene: TRBV6-5
clone size: NA
J gene: TRBJ2-5
CDR3 protein: ASSYLPQGIETQY

V gene: TRBV18
clone size: many
J gene: TRBJ2-7
CDR3 protein: ASSPPSGGPQQY

V gene: TRBV5-6
clone size: many
J gene: TRBJ2-7
CDR3 protein: ASSFAVSYEQY

V gene: TRBV20-1
clone size: many
J gene: TRBJ2-5
CDR3 protein: SASERGGPETQY